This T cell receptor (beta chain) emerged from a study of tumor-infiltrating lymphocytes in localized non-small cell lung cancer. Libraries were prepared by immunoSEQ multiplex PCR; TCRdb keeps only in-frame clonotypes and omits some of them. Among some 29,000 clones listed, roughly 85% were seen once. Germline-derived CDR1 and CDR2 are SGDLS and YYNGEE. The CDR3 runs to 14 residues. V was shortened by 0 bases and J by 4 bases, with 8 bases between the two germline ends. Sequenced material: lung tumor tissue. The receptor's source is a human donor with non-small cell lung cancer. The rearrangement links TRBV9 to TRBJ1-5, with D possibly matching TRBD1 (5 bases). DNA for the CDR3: TGTGCCAGCAGCGTAGGAGGGGCAAATCAGCCCCAGCATTTT. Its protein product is CASSVGGANQPQHF.